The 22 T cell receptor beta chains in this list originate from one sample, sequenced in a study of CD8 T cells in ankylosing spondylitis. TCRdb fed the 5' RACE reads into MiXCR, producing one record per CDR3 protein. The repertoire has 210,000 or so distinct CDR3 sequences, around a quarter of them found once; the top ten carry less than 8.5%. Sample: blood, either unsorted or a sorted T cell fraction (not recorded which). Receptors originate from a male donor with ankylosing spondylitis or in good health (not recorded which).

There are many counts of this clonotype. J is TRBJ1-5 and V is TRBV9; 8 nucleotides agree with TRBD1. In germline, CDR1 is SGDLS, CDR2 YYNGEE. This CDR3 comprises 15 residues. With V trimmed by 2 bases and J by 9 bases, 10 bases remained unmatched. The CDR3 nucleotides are TGTGCCAGCAGCGTGACAGGGGACCCGGGTTGGCCCCAGCATTTT. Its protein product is CASSVTGDPGWPQHF.

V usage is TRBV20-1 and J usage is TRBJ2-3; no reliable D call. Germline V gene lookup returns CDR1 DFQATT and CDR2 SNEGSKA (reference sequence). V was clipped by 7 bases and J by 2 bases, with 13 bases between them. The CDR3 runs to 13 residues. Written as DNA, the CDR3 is TGCAGTGGGTTCTCCCAATACACAGATACGCAGTATTTT. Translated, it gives CSGFSQYTDTQYF.

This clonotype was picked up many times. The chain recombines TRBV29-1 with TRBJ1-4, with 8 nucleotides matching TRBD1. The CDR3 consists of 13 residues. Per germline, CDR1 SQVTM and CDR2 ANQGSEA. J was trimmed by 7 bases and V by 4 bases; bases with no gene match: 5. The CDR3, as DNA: TGCAGCGTTGCTGGACAGGGCGGTGAAAAACTGTTTTTT. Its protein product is CSVAGQGGEKLFF.

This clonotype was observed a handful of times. DNA of the CDR3: TGTGCCAGCAGTAGCGGGGGCGCTTCTACTGGGGCCAACGTCCTGACTTTC. As protein: CASSSGGASTGANVLTF. The chain combines TRBV6-1 with TRBJ2-6; 8 bases are a match to TRBD2. The V segment lost 5 bases and the J segment 2 bases; nucleotides outside the gene matches: 8. Germline CDR1 is MNHNS and CDR2 is SASEGT. The CDR3 is 17 amino acids.

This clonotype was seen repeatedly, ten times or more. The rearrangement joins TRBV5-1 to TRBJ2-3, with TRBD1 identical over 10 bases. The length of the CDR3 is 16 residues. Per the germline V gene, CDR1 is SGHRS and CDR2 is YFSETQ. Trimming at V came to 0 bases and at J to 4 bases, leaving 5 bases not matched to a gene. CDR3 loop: CASSLAGTGVSDTQYF. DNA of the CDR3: TGCGCCAGCAGCTTGGCCGGGACAGGGGTATCAGATACGCAGTATTTT.

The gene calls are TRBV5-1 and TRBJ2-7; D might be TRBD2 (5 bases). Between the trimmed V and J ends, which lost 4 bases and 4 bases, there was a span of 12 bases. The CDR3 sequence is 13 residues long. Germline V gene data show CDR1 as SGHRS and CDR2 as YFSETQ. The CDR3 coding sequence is TGCGCCAGCAGCAGAAGTACGGGGTACGAGCAGTACTTC. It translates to CASSRSTGYEQYF.

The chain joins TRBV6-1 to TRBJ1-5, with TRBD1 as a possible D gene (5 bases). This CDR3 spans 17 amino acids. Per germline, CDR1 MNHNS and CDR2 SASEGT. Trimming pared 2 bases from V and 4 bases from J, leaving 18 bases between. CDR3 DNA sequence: TGTGCCAGCAGTGAACTCCCGCAGGGTGGCGGGAATCAGCCCCAGCATTTT. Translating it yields CASSELPQGGGNQPQHF.

The DNA of the CDR3 is TGTGCCAGCAGGTGGGACAGGGACGGAACCGGGGAGCTGTTTTTT. It specifies CASRWDRDGTGELFF. The rearrangement uses TRBV12-3 or TRBV12-4 and TRBJ2-2, with 9 bases fitting TRBD1. The CDR3 totals 15 residues. J gave up 5 bases and V 6 bases, and 7 bases lay outside the gene matches.

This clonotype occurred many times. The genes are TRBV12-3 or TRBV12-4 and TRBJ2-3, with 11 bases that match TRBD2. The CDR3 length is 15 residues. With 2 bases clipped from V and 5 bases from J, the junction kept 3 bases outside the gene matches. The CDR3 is CASSLLAGGGDTQYF. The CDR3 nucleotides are TGTGCCAGCAGTTTACTAGCGGGAGGAGGAGATACGCAGTATTTT.

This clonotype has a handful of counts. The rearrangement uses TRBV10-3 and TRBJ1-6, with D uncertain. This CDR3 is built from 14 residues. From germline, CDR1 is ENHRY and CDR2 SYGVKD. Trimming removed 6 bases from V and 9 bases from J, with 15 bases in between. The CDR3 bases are TGTGCCATCAGCAAAAACGGACCCAGTTCACCCCTCCACTTT. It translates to CAISKNGPSSPLHF.

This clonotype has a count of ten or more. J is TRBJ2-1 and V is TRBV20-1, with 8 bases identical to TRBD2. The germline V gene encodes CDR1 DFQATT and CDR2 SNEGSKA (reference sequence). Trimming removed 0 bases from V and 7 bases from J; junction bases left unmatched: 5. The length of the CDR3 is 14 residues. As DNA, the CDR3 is TGCAGTGCTAGAGATATAGCGGGACAAAATGAGCAGTTCTTC. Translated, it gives CSARDIAGQNEQFF.

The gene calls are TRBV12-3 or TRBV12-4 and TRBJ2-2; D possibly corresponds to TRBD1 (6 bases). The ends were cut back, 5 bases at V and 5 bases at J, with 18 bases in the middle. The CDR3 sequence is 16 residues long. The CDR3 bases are TGTGCCAGCAGTCCCTCCTCGCACAGGGCTACCGGGGAGCTGTTTTTT. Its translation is CASSPSSHRATGELFF.

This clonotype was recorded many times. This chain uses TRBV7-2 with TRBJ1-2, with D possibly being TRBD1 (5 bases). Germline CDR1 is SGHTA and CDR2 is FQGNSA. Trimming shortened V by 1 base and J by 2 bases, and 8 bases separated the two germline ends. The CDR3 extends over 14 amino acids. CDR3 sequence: CASSLGGLNYGYTF. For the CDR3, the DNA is TGTGCCAGCAGCTTAGGGGGCCTCAACTATGGCTACACCTTC.

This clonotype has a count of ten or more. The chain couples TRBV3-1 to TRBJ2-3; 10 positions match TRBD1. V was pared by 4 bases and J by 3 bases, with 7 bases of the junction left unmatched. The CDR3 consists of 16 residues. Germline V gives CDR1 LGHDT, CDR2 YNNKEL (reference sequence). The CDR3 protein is CASSRRTGGRTDTQYF. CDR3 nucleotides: TGTGCCAGCAGCCGCCGGACAGGGGGGAGAACAGATACGCAGTATTTT.

The CDR3 here is CSVGLAGDYEQYF. The CDR3 bases are TGCAGCGTGGGACTAGCGGGGGACTACGAGCAGTACTTC. V usage is TRBV29-1 and J usage is TRBJ2-7; 14 positions agree with TRBD2. V shed 6 bases and J 3 bases; nucleotides not matched to a gene: 1. The CDR3 is 13 residues long. Germline-derived CDR1 and CDR2 are SQVTM and ANQGSEA.

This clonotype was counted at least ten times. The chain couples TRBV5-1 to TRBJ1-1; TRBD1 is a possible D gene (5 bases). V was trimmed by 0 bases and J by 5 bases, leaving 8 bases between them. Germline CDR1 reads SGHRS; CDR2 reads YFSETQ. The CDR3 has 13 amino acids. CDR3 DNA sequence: TGCGCCAGCAGCTTGGGACAGTGGACTGAAGCTTTCTTT. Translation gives CASSLGQWTEAFF.

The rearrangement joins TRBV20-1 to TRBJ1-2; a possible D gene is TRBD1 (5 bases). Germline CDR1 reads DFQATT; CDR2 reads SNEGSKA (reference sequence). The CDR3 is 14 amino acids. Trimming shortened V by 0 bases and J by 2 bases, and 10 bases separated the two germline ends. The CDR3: CSARDRDANYGYTF. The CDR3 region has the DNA TGCAGTGCTAGAGATAGGGACGCAAACTATGGCTACACCTTC.

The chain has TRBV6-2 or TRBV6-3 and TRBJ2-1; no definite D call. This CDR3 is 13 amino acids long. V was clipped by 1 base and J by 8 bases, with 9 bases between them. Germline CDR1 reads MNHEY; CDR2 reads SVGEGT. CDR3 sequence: CASSYFLRDEQFF. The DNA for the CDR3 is TGTGCCAGCAGTTACTTCTTACGGGATGAGCAGTTCTTC.

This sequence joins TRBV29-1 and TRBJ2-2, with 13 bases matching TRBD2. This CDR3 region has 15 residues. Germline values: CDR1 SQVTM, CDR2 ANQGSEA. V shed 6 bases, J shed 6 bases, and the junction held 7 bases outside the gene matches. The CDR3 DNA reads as TGCAGCGTAAGGACTAGCGGGAGTGTTCCCGGGGAGCTGTTTTTT. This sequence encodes CSVRTSGSVPGELFF.

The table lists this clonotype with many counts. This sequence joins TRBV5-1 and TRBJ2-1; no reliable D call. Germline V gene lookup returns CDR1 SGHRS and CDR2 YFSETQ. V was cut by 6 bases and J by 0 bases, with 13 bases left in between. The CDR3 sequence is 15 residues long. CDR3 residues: CASTDFLSSYNEQFF. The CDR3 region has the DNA TGCGCCAGCACCGATTTTCTCAGCTCCTACAATGAGCAGTTCTTC.

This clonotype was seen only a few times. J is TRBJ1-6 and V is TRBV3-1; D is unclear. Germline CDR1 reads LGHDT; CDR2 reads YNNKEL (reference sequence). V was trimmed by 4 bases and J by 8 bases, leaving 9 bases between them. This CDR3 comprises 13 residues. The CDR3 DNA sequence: TGTGCCAGCAGCCGGGTTTCTGATTCACCCCTCCACTTT. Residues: CASSRVSDSPLHF.

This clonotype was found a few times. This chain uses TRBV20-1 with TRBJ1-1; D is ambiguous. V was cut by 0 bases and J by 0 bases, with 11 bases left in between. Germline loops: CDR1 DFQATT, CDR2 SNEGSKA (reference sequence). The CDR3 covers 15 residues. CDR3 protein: CSARDPRTLNTEAFF. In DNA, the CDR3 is TGCAGTGCTAGAGATCCCAGGACCCTGAACACTGAAGCTTTCTTT.